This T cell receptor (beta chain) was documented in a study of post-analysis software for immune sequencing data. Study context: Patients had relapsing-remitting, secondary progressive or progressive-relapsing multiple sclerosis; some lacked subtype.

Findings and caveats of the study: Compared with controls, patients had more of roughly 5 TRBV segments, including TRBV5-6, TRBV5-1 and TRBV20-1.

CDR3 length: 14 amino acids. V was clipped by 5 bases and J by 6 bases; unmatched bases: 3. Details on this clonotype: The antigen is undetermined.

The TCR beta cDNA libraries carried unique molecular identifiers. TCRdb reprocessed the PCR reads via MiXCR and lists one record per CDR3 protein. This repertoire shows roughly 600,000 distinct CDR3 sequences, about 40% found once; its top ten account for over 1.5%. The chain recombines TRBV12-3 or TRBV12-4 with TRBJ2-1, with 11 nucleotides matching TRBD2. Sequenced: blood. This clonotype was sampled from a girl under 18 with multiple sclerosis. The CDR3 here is CASSPSGRSNEQFF. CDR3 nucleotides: TGTGCCAGCAGTCCTAGCGGGAGGAGCAATGAGCAGTTCTTC.